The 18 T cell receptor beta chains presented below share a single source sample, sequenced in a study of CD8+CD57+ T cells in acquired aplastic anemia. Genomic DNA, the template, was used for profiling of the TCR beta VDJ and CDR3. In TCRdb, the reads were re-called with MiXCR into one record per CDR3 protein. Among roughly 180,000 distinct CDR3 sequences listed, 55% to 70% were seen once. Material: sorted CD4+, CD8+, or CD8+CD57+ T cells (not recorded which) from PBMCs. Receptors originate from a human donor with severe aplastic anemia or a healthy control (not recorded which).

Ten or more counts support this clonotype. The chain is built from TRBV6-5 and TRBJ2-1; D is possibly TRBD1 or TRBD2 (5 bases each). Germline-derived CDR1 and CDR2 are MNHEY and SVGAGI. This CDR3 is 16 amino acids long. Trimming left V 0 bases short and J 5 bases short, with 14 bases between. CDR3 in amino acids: CASSYSSLGTHNEQFF. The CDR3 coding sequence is TGTGCCAGCAGTTACTCGTCTCTGGGGACCCACAATGAGCAGTTCTTC.

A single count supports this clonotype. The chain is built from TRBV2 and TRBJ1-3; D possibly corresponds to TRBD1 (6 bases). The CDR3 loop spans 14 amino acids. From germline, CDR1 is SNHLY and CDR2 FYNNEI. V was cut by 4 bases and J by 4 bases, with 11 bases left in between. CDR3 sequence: CASSVTGFGNTIYF. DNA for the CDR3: TGTGCCAGCAGTGTAACAGGGTTCGGAAACACCATATATTTT.

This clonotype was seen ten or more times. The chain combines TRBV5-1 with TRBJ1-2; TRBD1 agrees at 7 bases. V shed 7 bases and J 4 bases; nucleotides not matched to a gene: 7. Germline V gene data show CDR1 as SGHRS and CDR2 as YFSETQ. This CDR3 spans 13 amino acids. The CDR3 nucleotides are TGCGCCAGCGGAACAGGGGAGGCCTATGGCTACACCTTC. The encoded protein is CASGTGEAYGYTF.

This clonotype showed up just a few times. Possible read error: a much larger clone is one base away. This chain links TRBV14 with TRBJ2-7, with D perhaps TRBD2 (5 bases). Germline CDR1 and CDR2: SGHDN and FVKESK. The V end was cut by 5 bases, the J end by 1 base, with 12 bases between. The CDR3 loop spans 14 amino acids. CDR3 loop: CASSSVGESYEQYF. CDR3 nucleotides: TGTGCCAGCAGCTCCGTCGGGGAATCCTACGAGCAGTACTTC. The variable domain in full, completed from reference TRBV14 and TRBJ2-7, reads EAGVTQFPSHSVIEKGQTVTLRCDPISGHDNLYWYRRVMGKEIKFLLHFVKESKQDESGMPNNRFLAERTGGTYSTLKVQPAELEDSGVYFCASSSVGESYEQYFGPGTRLTVT.

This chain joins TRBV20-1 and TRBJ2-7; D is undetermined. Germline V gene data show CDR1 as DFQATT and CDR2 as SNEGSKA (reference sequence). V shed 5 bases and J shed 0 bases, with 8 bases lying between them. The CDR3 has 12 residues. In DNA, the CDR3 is TGCAGTGCTCCGTCCGGCTCCTACGAGCAGTACTTC. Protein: CSAPSGSYEQYF.

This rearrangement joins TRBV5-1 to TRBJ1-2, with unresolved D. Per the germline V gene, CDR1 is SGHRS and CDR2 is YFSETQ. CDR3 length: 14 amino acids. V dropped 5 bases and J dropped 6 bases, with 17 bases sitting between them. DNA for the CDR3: TGCGCCAGCAGTCCACAGAGGGCAGGCGATGGCTACACCTTC. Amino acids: CASSPQRAGDGYTF.

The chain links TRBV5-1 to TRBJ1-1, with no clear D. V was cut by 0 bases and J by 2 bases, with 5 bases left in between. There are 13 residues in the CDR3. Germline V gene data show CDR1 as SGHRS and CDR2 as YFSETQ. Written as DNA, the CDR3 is TGCGCCAGCAGCTTGGACGTAAACACTGAAGCTTTCTTT. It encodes CASSLDVNTEAFF.

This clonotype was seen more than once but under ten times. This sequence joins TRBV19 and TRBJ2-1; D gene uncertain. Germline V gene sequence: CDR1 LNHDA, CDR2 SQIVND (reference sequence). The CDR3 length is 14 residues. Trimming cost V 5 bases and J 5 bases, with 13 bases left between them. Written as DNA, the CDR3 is TGTGCCAGTAGTCCAGTCATGTGGAACAATGAGCAGTTCTTC. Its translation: CASSPVMWNNEQFF.

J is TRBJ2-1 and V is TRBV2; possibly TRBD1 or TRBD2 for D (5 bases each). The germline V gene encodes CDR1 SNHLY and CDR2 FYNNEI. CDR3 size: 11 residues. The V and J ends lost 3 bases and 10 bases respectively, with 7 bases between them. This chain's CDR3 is CASSEGTEQFF. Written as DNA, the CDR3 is TGTGCCAGCAGTGAGGGGACGGAGCAGTTCTTC.

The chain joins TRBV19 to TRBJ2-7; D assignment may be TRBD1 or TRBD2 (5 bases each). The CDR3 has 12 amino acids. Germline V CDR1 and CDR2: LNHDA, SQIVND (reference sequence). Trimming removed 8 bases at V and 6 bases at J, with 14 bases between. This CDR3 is CASGFLGGEQYF. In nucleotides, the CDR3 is TGTGCCAGTGGGTTCCTTGGGGGCGAGCAGTACTTC.

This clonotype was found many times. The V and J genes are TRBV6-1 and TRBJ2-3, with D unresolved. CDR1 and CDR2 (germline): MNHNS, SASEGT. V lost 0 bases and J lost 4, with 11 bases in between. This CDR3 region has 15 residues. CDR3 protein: CASSEAPHTPDTQYF. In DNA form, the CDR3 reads TGTGCCAGCAGTGAAGCCCCCCACACCCCAGATACGCAGTATTTT.

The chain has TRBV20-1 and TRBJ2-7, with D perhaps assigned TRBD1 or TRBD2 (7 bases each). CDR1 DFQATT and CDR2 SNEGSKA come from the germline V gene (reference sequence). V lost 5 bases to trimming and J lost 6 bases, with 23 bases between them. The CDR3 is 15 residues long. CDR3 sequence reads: CSAGGRTRGLGEQYF. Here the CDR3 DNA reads TGCAGTGCTGGAGGCAGGACTAGGGGGCTCGGCGAGCAGTACTTC.

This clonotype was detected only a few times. CDR3 nucleotides: TGTGCCACCCGGACCACTATGAACACTGAAGCTTTCTTT. Translated: CATRTTMNTEAFF. The chain uses TRBV24-1 and TRBJ1-1; D is unresolved. V lost 9 bases, J lost 0 bases, and 10 bases lay in between. Looked up from germline, CDR1 is KGHDR and CDR2 is SFDVKD. The CDR3 loop spans 13 amino acids.

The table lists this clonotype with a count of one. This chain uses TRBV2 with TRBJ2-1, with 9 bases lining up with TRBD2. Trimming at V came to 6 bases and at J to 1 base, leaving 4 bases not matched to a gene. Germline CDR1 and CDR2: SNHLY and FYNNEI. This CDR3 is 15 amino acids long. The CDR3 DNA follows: TGTGCCAGCAGGACGCGGGGGGGGTCCTACAATGAGCAGTTCTTC. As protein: CASRTRGGSYNEQFF. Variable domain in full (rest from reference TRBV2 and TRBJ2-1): EPEVTQTPSHQVTQMGQEVILRCVPISNHLYFYWYRQILGQKVEFLVSFYNNEISEKSEIFDDQFSVERPDGSNFTLKIRSTKLEDSAMYFCASRTRGGSYNEQFFGPGTRLTVL.

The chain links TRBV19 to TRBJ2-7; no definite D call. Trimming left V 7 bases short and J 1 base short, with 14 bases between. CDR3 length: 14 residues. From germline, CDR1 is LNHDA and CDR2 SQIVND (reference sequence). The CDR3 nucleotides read TGTGCCAGTAACTTAAGGGCTGATTCCTACGAGCAGTACTTC. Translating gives CASNLRADSYEQYF.

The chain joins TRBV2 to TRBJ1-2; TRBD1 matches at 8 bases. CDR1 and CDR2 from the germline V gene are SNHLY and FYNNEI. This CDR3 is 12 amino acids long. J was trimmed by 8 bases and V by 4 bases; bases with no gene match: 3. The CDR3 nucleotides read TGTGCCAGCAGTGGACAGGGGACGGGCTACACCTTC. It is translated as CASSGQGTGYTF.

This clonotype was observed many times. DNA of the CDR3: TGCGCCAGCAGCTTGGCTGGGACAGGGGGCGCGGGGAACACTGAAGCTTTCTTT. It encodes CASSLAGTGGAGNTEAFF. The J gene is TRBJ1-1, the V gene TRBV5-1, with 12 bases fitting TRBD1. The V and J ends lost 0 bases and 1 base, in that order; junction bases with no gene match: 7. Germline CDR1 and CDR2: SGHRS and YFSETQ. The CDR3 contains 18 residues.

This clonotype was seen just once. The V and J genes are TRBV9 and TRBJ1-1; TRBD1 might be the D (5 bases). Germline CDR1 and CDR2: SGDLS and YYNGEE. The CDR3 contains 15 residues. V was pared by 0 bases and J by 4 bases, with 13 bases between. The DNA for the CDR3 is TGTGCCAGCAGCGTAGGGGTCGGGAGGGGCACTGAAGCTTTCTTT. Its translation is CASSVGVGRGTEAFF.